The clone carrying this T cell receptor (beta chain) was seen a handful of times. Since all of the isolated RNA was reverse transcribed, expressed TCRB transcripts were what got sequenced. Sequenced by immunoSEQ multiplex PCR; TCRdb stores in-frame clones only, minus some. The profile covers about half a million clones, with over 9.5% appearing a single time and approximately 0.05% taken by the ten largest. Averaging approximately 0.11 L, one heparinised blood draw came from each individual donor. The data were obtained in a study of beta chain features in type 1 diabetes. The J segment lost 0 bases and the V segment lost 5 bases, leaving 7 bases of the junction unmatched. The CDR3 has 15 residues. Germline CDR1 SGHNT, CDR2 YENEEA.

The receptor comes from a woman aged 18-29 years in good health. The chain recombines TRBV11-3 with TRBJ2-7; 7 bases are shared with TRBD2. Sequenced material: naive CD4+ T cells from blood. The CDR3 region has the DNA TGTGCCAGCAGCCGCGGGGGAGCGGGCTCCTACGAGCAGTACTTC. It is translated as CASSRGGAGSYEQYF.